The text below deals with one T cell receptor beta chain. The data stem from a study of cytomegalovirus exposure and HLA in healthy donors. V dropped 2 bases and J dropped 6 bases, with 13 bases sitting between them. Per the germline V gene, CDR1 is KGHSH and CDR2 is LQKENI. The CDR3 has 14 amino acids. Sequenced by immunoSEQ multiplex PCR; TCRdb stores in-frame clones only, minus some. The sample has under 200,000 clones, approximately 86% seen once. The sequenced material came from PBMCs. V and J are TRBV18 and TRBJ1-2; tentatively, D is TRBD1 (6 bases). The clonotype comes from a woman aged 18-30 years in good health and CMV-seronegative. The CDR3 is CASSPSQGYHGYTF. CDR3 nucleotides: TGTGCCAGCTCACCATCTCAGGGGTACCATGGCTACACCTTC.